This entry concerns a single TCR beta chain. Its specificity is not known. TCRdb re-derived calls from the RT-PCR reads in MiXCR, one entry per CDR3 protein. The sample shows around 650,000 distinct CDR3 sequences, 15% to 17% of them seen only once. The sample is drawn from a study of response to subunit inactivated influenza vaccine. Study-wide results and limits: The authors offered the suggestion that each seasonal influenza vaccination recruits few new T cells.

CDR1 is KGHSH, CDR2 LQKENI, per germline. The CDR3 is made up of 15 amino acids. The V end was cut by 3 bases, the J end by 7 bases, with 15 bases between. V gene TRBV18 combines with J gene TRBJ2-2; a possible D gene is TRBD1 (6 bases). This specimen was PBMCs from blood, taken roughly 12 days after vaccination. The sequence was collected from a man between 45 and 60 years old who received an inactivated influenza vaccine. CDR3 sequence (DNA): TGTGCCAGCTCACCGGCGACAGGTTATGGCGGGGAGCTGTTTTTT. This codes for CASSPATGYGGELFF.